This T cell receptor beta chain was identified in a study of T cell repertoires in cytomegalovirus infection. Study summary: TCR beta signatures that were public indicated CMV infection and matching HLA type. General observations from the study: HLA-C-restricted, CMV-specific TCR beta clonotypes were dominant ex vivo.

The V gene's germline CDR1 is SNHLY and CDR2 FYNNEI. Between the trimmed V and J ends, which lost 2 bases and 4 bases, there was a span of 8 bases. The CDR3 is made up of 14 amino acids. In this sample, this clonotype turned up many times. Its antigen remains unidentified. Each CDR3 protein gets one entry after TCRdb re-called the reads with MiXCR. Here the sample spans 200,000 to 300,000 distinct CDR3 sequences, around 13% being singletons. The TCR originated in a human donor in good health (CMV status not recorded). Some clones in this sample may be carry-over from other donors' samples. The specimen sequenced was PBMCs. This chain joins TRBV2 and TRBJ2-2, with D possibly matching TRBD2 (6 bases). The CDR3 nucleotides are TGTGCCAGCAGTGAACTCGGGGGCACCGGGGAGCTGTTTTTT. Encoded protein: CASSELGGTGELFF.